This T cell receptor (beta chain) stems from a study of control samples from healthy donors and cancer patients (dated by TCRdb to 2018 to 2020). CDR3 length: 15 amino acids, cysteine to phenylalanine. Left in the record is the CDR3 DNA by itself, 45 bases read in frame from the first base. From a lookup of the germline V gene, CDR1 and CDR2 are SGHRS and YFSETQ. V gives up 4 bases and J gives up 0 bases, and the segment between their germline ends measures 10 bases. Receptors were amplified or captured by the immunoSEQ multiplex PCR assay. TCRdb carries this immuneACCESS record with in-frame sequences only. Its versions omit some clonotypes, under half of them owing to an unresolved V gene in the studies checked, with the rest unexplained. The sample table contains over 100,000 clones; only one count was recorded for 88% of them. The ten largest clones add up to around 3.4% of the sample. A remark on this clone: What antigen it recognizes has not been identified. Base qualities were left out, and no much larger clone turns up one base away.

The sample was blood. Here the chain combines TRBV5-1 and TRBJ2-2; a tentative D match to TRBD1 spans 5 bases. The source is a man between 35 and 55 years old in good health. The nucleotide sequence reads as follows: TGCGCCAGCAGCGAAACACAGGCGAACACCGGGGAGCTGTTTTTT. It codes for CASSETQANTGELFF.